A single sample gave rise to the 21 T cell receptor beta chains below, sequenced in a study of OX40 agonist ivuxolimab in advanced cancers. Produced via immunoSEQ multiplex PCR; TCRdb's table is partial and in-frame only. The sample carries tens of thousands of clones, 65% to 85% recorded once. This material consisted of CD4+ or CD8+ T cells sorted from blood, taken in a trial of the OX40 agonist ivuxolimab. The source of these receptors is an adult with an advanced solid tumor such as melanoma, head and neck, liver or kidney cancer.

This clone was seen only a few times. The chain carries TRBV10-1 and TRBJ1-5; D gene unclear. Deletions cut 8 bases from V and 3 bases from J, with 11 bases between. The CDR3 spans 13 residues. Germline CDR1 is WNHNN and CDR2 is SYGVQD (reference sequence). The CDR3 reads CASPEGANQPQHF. DNA of the CDR3: TGCGCCAGCCCCGAGGGAGCCAATCAGCCCCAGCATTTT.

The genes are TRBV7-2 and TRBJ2-2; D perhaps matches TRBD2 (5 bases). This CDR3 has 14 residues. Looked up from germline, CDR1 is SGHTA and CDR2 is FQGNSA. The V and J ends lost 2 bases and 5 bases respectively, with 9 bases between them. The CDR3 protein is CASSLQPGTGELFF. The CDR3 DNA sequence: TGTGCCAGCAGCTTACAACCGGGGACCGGGGAGCTGTTTTTT.

The V gene is TRBV30, the J gene TRBJ2-1; 7 bases are shared with TRBD2. The CDR3 consists of 13 residues. V trimming: 7 bases; J trimming: 1 base; junction bases outside the gene matches: 4. CDR1 GTSNPN and CDR2 SVGIG come from the germline V gene (reference sequence). The CDR3 loop is CAFQGGSYNEQFF. In nucleotides, the CDR3 is TGTGCCTTCCAGGGAGGGTCCTACAATGAGCAGTTCTTC.

This chain joins TRBV5-5 and TRBJ2-7; TRBD1 matches at 11 bases. CDR3 size: 15 residues. V lost 6 bases and J lost 4; bases outside the gene matches: 9. Germline loops: CDR1 SGHKS, CDR2 YYEKEE (reference sequence). The CDR3 region is CASTTGTGGWYEQYF. CDR3 DNA sequence: TGTGCCAGCACTACTGGGACAGGGGGTTGGTACGAGCAGTACTTC.

The rearrangement links TRBV7-8 to TRBJ1-1; 10 bases align to TRBD1. This CDR3 is built from 15 residues. The ends lost 5 bases at V and 4 bases at J; junction bases unmatched: 7. Germline V CDR1 and CDR2: SGHVS, FQNEAQ. The CDR3 loop is CASSPRQGAITEAFF. The CDR3 coding sequence is TGTGCCAGCAGCCCCCGACAGGGGGCAATCACTGAAGCTTTCTTT.

V and J are TRBV5-1 and TRBJ1-2; the D gene is possibly TRBD1 (5 bases). V was clipped by 3 bases and J by 6 bases, with 15 bases between them. CDR1 and CDR2 (germline): SGHRS, YFSETQ. The CDR3 totals 14 residues. CDR3: CASSSGTRGDGYTF. Written as DNA, the CDR3 is TGCGCCAGCAGCTCCGGGACTCGCGGGGATGGCTACACCTTC.

The V call is TRBV7-3, the J call TRBJ2-2; TRBD2 matches 7 bases. CDR1 SGHTA and CDR2 FQGTGA come from the germline V gene. This CDR3 contains 19 residues. V shed 2 bases and J 7 bases; nucleotides not matched to a gene: 19. The CDR3 is CASSLSGLPTTSVGGELFF. The CDR3 region has the DNA TGTGCCAGCAGCTTATCGGGCCTACCAACCACTAGCGTTGGCGGGGAGCTGTTTTTT.

The chain employs TRBV29-1 and TRBJ2-3; D might be TRBD1 (6 bases). Germline V lookup: CDR1 SQVTM, CDR2 ANQGSEA. Trimming stripped 6 bases from V and 0 bases from J, with 13 bases between. The CDR3 runs to 14 residues. The CDR3 spells CSVTPTGSTDTQYF. For the CDR3, the DNA is TGCAGCGTGACCCCGACAGGAAGCACAGATACGCAGTATTTT.

The V call is TRBV7-9, the J call TRBJ1-1; TRBD1 aligns across 9 bases. V dropped 4 bases and J dropped 1; count of bases not matched to a gene: 16. The length of the CDR3 is 19 residues. Germline V gene sequence: CDR1 SEHNR, CDR2 FQNEAQ (reference sequence). The CDR3 DNA sequence: TGTGCCAGCAGCTCCCAGGCCTCGGTGGACAGGGGAGCGAACACTGAAGCTTTCTTT. It encodes CASSSQASVDRGANTEAFF.

The count of this clone is one. V gene TRBV7-6 combines with J gene TRBJ2-5, with 10 bases aligning to TRBD1. Germline V lookup: CDR1 SGHVS, CDR2 FNYEAQ. This CDR3 is built from 19 residues. J was trimmed by 2 bases and V by 0 bases; bases with no gene match: 12. The CDR3 reads CASSLAPAFGTGVQETQYF. CDR3 sequence (DNA): TGTGCCAGCAGCTTAGCCCCCGCCTTTGGGACAGGGGTACAAGAGACCCAGTACTTC.

The chain carries TRBV7-8 and TRBJ2-5, with TRBD2 matching 15 bases. The germline V gene has CDR1 SGHVS and CDR2 FQNEAQ. CDR3 length: 17 amino acids. After removal of 5 bases from V and 7 bases from J, the junction contained 11 bases not matched to a gene. The CDR3 coding sequence is TGTGCCAGCAGCCCAGGACTAGCGGGGGGGCCTGAGGGGACCCAGTACTTC. It translates to CASSPGLAGGPEGTQYF.

This clone was recorded once. The chain joins TRBV6-6 to TRBJ2-7; TRBD2 matches at 9 bases. The CDR3 consists of 14 residues. Trimming at V came to 3 bases and at J to 0 bases, leaving 0 bases not matched to a gene. From germline, CDR1 is MNHNY and CDR2 SVGAGI (reference sequence). The CDR3 DNA is TGTGCCAGCAGTTATAGCGGGAGCTCCTACGAGCAGTACTTC. The encoded protein is CASSYSGSSYEQYF.

The gene calls are TRBV7-9 and TRBJ2-2; D possibly uses TRBD1 or TRBD2 (5 bases each). V gave up 7 bases and J gave up 6 bases, with 18 bases separating them. The V gene's germline CDR1 is SEHNR and CDR2 FQNEAQ (reference sequence). This CDR3 has 15 residues. CDR3 protein: CASTLYRDGAGELFF. As DNA, the CDR3 is TGTGCCAGCACCCTATATAGGGACGGTGCCGGGGAGCTGTTTTTT.

This clone was counted between two and nine times. DNA for the CDR3: TGCGCCAGCAGCCAAGATATAAGGGGCTATGGCTACACCTTC. This translates into CASSQDIRGYGYTF. This rearrangement joins TRBV4-3 to TRBJ1-2; a weak D match, TRBD1 (5 bases). Per the germline V gene, CDR1 is LGHNA and CDR2 is YSLEER. V lost 0 bases, J lost 4 bases, and 9 bases lay in between. The CDR3 covers 14 residues.

This chain joins TRBV27 and TRBJ2-1; 10 bases fit TRBD2. The CDR3 has 15 residues. V gave up 3 bases and J gave up 6 bases; unmatched junction bases: 5. Germline CDR1 MNHEY, CDR2 SMNVEV (reference sequence). DNA of the CDR3: TGTGCCAGCAGTTTCCTAGCGGGGGCTCCCAATGAGCAGTTCTTC. Protein: CASSFLAGAPNEQFF.

V is TRBV10-3 and J is TRBJ2-7; no definite D call. Germline assignment: CDR1 ENHRY and CDR2 SYGVKD. Trimming removed 2 bases from V and 0 bases from J, with 20 bases in between. The CDR3 has 18 residues. CDR3 sequence: CAISEPSRLRRGSYEQYF. The CDR3 DNA is TGTGCCATCAGTGAGCCGAGCCGACTCCGAAGAGGCTCCTACGAGCAGTACTTC.

This clone was recorded once. The V and J genes are TRBV4-2 and TRBJ2-7; TRBD1 aligns across 10 bases. Germline V gene data show CDR1 as LGHNA and CDR2 as YNFKEQ. The length of the CDR3 is 15 residues. The V gene end was trimmed by 5 bases and the J gene end by 0 bases; junction bases not matched to a gene: 4. The DNA for the CDR3 is TGTGCCAGCAGCAGGGGACAGGGGCCCTCCTACGAGCAGTACTTC. Encoded protein: CASSRGQGPSYEQYF.

V and J are TRBV18 and TRBJ1-6; D unresolved. Trimming shortened V by 0 bases and J by 7 bases, and 10 bases separated the two germline ends. The CDR3 length is 15 residues. CDR1 is KGHSH and CDR2 is LQKENI in the germline V gene. CDR3 in amino acids: CASSPPTLKNSPLHF. The CDR3 DNA sequence: TGTGCCAGCTCACCACCGACCCTGAAAAATTCACCCCTCCACTTT.

The chain is built from TRBV19 and TRBJ1-2; maybe TRBD1 (6 bases). V lost 6 bases, J lost 10 bases, and 18 bases lay in between. Looked up from germline, CDR1 is LNHDA and CDR2 is SQIVND (reference sequence). This CDR3 contains 13 residues. The CDR3 loop is CASRPLGAQVYTF. The CDR3 DNA reads as TGTGCCAGTAGGCCCCTGGGGGCACAGGTCTACACCTTC.

The CDR3 DNA follows: TGTGCCAGCAGCCCGAGCGGGGGGAACACCGGGGAGCTGTTTTTT. Amino acids: CASSPSGGNTGELFF. This chain uses TRBV7-3 with TRBJ2-2, with 8 bases lining up with TRBD2. The CDR3 is 15 residues long. Germline CDR1 and CDR2: SGHTA and FQGTGA. After removal of 5 bases from V and 1 base from J, the junction contained 3 bases not matched to a gene. Full variable domain (remainder filled in from reference TRBV7-3 and TRBJ2-2): GAGVSQTPSNKVTEKGKYVELRCDPISGHTALYWYRQSLGQGPEFLIYFQGTGAADDSGLPNDRFFAVRPEGSVSTLKIQRTERGDSAVYLCASSPSGGNTGELFFGEGSRLTVL.

The rearrangement links TRBV5-1 to TRBJ2-1, with 7 bases aligning to TRBD2. Per the germline V gene, CDR1 is SGHRS and CDR2 is YFSETQ. The V gene end was trimmed by 0 bases and the J gene end by 4 bases; junction bases not matched to a gene: 4. The CDR3 is made up of 15 amino acids. CDR3 bases: TGCGCCAGCAGCTTGGGGACTAGAATTTACAATGAGCAGTTCTTC. Translation: CASSLGTRIYNEQFF.